The sequence of this T cell receptor beta chain was determined in a study of T cells in Graves' hyperthyroidism and ophthalmopathy. Points from the study as a whole: Most thyroid clonotypes expanded above 0.001 were also detected in blood.

This CDR3 contains 15 residues. CDR1 and CDR2 from the germline V gene are SGHVS and FNYEAQ. Trimming removed 0 bases at V and 3 bases at J, with 12 bases between. It was uncontrolled infection, other autoimmune disease, pregnancy or lactation that excluded patients. Every diagnosis used clinical symptoms, serum thyroxine and TRAb, thyroid ultrasound and orbital computed tomography. Regarding this clonotype: What it binds is unknown.

Amplified TCR beta CDR3 regions derived from RNA transcripts. In the first-round RT-PCR of the TCR CDR3, the HTBI primer set was used. In TCRdb, the multiplex PCR reads were re-called with MiXCR into one record per CDR3 protein. The sample consists of 500,000 to 750,000 distinct CDR3 sequences, roughly 50% of them appearing once. The sample was peripheral blood or thyroid tissue (not recorded which). This TCR came from a woman in her late teens or twenties with Graves' hyperthyroidism. This chain connects TRBV7-6 to TRBJ2-7; D might be TRBD1 or TRBD2, each matching 6 bases. The CDR3 nucleotides are TGTGCCAGCAGCTTAGCGGTGGGGGGCTACTACGAGCAGTACTTC. This encodes CASSLAVGGYYEQYF.